Reported below is one T cell receptor beta chain. What it binds is unknown. The germline V gene encodes CDR1 SNHLY and CDR2 FYNNEI. Trimming pared 5 bases from V and 0 bases from J, leaving 11 bases between. The CDR3 runs to 15 residues. This specimen comes from a study of beta chain features in type 1 diabetes. General study results and limits: All four CD4+ subsets from Type 1 diabetes patients carried moderately but significantly shorter TCRB CDR3s.

Of the isolated RNA, all was reverse transcribed, and so the sequenced material was expressed TCRB transcripts. TCRdb keeps only in-frame clones here, not all; method: immunoSEQ multiplex PCR. Of hundreds of thousands of clones in the sample, about 14% are singletons; the top ten hold around 0.04%. Sorting produced populations that all topped 95% purity. The gene calls are TRBV2 and TRBJ1-5; no firm D call. The source is a man younger than 35 with type 1 diabetes. The material sequenced was naive CD4+ T cells from blood. The CDR3 loop reads CASSTGSTSNQPQHF. Here the CDR3 DNA reads TGTGCCAGCAGTACCGGGTCAACTAGCAATCAGCCCCAGCATTTT.